This TCR beta chain was sequenced during a study of blood T cells in healthy people across ages. With a J-beta primer mix and a sample-barcoded 5' primer, a second PCR ran about 7 to 12 cycles. TCRdb re-derived calls from the 5' RACE reads in MiXCR, one entry per CDR3 protein. The table includes about 1.4 million distinct CDR3 sequences, approximately 59% detected once. This clonotype was observed a handful of times. V lost 4 bases and J lost 6; bases outside the gene matches: 10. The CDR3 is made up of 16 amino acids. Germline V CDR1 and CDR2: LGHNA, YNFKEQ. The donors, all healthy, were Caucasians living in Russia, aged about 6 to 100.

V gene TRBV4-2 combines with J gene TRBJ2-2; 8 bases match TRBD1. This sequence was found in a man aged 18 to 29 in good health. The sequenced sample consisted of blood. DNA of the CDR3: TGTGCCAGCAGCCGCGAAGGACAGGGTGTTGCCGGGGAGCTGTTTTTT. Amino acids: CASSREGQGVAGELFF.